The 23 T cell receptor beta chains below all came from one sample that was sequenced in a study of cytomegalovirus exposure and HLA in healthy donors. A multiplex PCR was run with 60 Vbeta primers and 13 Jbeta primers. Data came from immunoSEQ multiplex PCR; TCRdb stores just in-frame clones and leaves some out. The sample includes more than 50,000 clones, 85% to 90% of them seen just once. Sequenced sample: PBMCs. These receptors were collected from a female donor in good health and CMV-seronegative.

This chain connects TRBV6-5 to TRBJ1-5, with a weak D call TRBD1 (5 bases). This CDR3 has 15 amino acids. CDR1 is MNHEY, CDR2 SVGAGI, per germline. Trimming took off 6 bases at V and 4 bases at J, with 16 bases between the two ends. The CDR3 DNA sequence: TGTGCCAGCAGCCAAGACAGTACTCAGAATCAGCCCCAGCATTTT. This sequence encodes CASSQDSTQNQPQHF.

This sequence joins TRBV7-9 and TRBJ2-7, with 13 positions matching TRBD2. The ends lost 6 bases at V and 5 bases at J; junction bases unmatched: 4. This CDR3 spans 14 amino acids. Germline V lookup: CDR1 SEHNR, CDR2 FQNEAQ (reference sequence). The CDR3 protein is CASRLGTSGNEQYF. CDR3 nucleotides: TGTGCCAGCAGACTCGGGACTAGCGGGAACGAGCAGTACTTC.

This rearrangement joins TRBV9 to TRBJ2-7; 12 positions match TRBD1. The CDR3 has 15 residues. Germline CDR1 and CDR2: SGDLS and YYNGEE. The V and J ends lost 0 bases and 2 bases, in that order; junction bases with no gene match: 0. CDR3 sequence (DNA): TGTGCCAGCAGCGTAGGGGACAGGGGGCCCTACGAGCAGTACTTC. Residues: CASSVGDRGPYEQYF.

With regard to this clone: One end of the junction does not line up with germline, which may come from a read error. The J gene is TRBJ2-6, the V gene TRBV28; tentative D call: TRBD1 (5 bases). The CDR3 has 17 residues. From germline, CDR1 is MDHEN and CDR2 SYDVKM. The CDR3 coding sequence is TGTGCCAGCAGTTTATTTTCTACCTTCTCTGGGGCCAACGGCCTGACTTTC. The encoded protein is CASSLFSTFSGANGLTF.

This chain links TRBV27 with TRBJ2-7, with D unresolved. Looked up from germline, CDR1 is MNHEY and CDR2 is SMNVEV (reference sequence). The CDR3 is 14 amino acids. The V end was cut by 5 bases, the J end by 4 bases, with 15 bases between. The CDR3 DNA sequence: TGTGCCAGCAGTCACCTTGATGAGGTATACGAGCAGTACTTC. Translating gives CASSHLDEVYEQYF.

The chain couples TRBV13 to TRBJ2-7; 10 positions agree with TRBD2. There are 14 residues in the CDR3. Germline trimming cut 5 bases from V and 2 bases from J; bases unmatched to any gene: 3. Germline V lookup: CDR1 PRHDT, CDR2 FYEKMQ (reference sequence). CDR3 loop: CASSPGTSAYEQYF. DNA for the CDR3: TGTGCCAGCAGCCCCGGGACTAGCGCCTACGAGCAGTACTTC.

The CDR3 sequence: CASSQEISSYEQYF. CDR3 coding DNA: TGTGCCAGCAGCCAAGAAATATCGAGCTACGAGCAGTACTTC. This rearrangement joins TRBV14 to TRBJ2-7; the D is unclear. The CDR3 covers 14 residues. V was clipped by 0 bases and J by 3 bases, with 9 bases between them. CDR1 and CDR2 from the germline V gene are SGHDN and FVKESK. Full variable domain (outside the CDR3, taken from reference TRBV14 and TRBJ2-7): EAGVTQFPSHSVIEKGQTVTLRCDPISGHDNLYWYRRVMGKEIKFLLHFVKESKQDESGMPNNRFLAERTGGTYSTLKVQPAELEDSGVYFCASSQEISSYEQYFGPGTRLTVT.

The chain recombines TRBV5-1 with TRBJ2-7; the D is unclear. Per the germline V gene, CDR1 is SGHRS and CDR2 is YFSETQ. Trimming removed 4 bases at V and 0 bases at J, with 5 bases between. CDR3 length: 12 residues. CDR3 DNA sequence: TGCGCCAGCAGCGACAACTCCTACGAGCAGTACTTC. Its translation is CASSDNSYEQYF.

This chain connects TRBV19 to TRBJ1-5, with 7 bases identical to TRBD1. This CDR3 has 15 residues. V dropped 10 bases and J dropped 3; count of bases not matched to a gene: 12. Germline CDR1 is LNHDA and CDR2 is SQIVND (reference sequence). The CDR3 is CATSDSGTDNQPQHF. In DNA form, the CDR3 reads TGTGCCACCTCGGACTCCGGGACAGACAATCAGCCCCAGCATTTT.

The CDR3 DNA follows: TGTGCCTGGAGCCGACAGGGGTCAAGCACAGATACGCAGTATTTT. Protein product: CAWSRQGSSTDTQYF. The gene calls are TRBV30 and TRBJ2-3; 8 nucleotides line up with TRBD1. The CDR3 consists of 15 residues. Per the germline V gene, CDR1 is GTSNPN and CDR2 is SVGIG (reference sequence). The V and J ends lost 3 bases and 0 bases, in that order; junction bases with no gene match: 5.

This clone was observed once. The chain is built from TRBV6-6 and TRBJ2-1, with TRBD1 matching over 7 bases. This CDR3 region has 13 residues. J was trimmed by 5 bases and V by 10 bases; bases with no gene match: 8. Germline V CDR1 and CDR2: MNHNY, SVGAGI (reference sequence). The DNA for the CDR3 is TGTGCCACTCTCAGGGACAGTGACAATGAGCAGTTCTTC. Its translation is CATLRDSDNEQFF.

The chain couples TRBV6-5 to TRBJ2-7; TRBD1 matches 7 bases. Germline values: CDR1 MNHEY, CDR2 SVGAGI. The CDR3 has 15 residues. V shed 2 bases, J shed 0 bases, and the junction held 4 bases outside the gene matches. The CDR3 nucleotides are TGTGCCAGCAGTTACGTACAGGGGCCCTCCTACGAGCAGTACTTC. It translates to CASSYVQGPSYEQYF.

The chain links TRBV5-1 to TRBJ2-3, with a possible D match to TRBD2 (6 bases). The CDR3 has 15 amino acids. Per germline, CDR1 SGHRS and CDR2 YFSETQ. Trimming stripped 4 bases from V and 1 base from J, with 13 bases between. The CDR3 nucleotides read TGCGCCAGCAGCGAGGGACTCCGCCGCACAGATACGCAGTATTTT. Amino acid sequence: CASSEGLRRTDTQYF. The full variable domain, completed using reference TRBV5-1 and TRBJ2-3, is KAGVTQTPRYLIKTRGQQVTLSCSPISGHRSVSWYQQTPGQGLQFLFEYFSETQRNKGNFPGRFSGRQFSNSRSEMNVSTLELGDSALYLCASSEGLRRTDTQYFGPGTRLTVL.

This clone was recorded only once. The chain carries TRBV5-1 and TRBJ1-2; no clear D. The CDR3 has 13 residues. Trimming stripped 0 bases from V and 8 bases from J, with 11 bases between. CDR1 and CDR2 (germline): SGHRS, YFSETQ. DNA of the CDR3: TGCGCCAGCAGCTTGGAAGAATCACTCGGCTACACCTTC. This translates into CASSLEESLGYTF.

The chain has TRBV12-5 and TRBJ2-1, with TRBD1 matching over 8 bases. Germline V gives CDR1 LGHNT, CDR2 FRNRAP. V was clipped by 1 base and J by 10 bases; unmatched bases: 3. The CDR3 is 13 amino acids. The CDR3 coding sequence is TGTGCTAGTGGTTTGGGGGGACAGGTGGAGCAGTTCTTC. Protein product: CASGLGGQVEQFF. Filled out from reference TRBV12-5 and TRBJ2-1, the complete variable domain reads DARVTQTPRHKVTEMGQEVTMRCQPILGHNTVFWYRQTMMQGLELLAYFRNRAPLDDSGMPKDRFSAEMPDATLATLKIQPSEPRDSAVYFCASGLGGQVEQFFGPGTRLTVL.

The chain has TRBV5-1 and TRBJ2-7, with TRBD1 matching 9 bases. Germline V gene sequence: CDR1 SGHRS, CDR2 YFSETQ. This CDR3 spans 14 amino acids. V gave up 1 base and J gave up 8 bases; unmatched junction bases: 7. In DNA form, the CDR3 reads TGCGCCAGCAGCTTGTTACAGGGGGCCGTAAAGCAGTACTTC. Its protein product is CASSLLQGAVKQYF.

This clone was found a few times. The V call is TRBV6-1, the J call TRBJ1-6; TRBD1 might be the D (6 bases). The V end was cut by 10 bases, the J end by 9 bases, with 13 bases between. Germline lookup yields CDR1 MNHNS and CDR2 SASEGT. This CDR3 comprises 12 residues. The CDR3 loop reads CATGGASSPLHF. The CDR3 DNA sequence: TGTGCCACGGGGGGGGCAAGTTCACCCCTCCACTTT.

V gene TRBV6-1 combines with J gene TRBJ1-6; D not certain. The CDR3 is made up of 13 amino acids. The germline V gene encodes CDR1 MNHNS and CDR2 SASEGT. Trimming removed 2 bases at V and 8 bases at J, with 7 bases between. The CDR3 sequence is CASSELRDSPLHF. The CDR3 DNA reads TGTGCCAGCAGTGAACTGAGGGATTCACCCCTCCACTTT.

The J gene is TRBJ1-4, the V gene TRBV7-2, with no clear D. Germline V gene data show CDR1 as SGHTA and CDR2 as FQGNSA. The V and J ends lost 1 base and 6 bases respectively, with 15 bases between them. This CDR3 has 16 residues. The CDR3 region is CASSLGSGLSYEKLFF. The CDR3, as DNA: TGTGCCAGCAGCTTAGGTTCCGGACTGAGCTATGAAAAACTGTTTTTT.

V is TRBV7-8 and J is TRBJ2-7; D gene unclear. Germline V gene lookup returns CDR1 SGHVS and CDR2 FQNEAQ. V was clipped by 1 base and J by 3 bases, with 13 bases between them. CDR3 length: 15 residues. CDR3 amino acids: CASSLVQDPYYEQYF. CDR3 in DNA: TGTGCCAGCAGCTTAGTCCAGGATCCCTACTACGAGCAGTACTTC.

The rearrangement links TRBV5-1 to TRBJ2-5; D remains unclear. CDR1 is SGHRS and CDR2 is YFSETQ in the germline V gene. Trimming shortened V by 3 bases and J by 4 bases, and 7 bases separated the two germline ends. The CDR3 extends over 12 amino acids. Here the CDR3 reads CASSWPGETQYF. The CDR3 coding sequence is TGCGCCAGCAGCTGGCCAGGAGAGACCCAGTACTTC.

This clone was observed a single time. For the CDR3, the DNA is TGTGCCAGCTCACCACGATTGGCAGGGCAAGAGACCCAGTACTTC. As protein: CASSPRLAGQETQYF. The chain couples TRBV18 to TRBJ2-5; a possible D gene is TRBD1 (5 bases). Germline lookup yields CDR1 KGHSH and CDR2 LQKENI. V lost 1 base and J 2 bases, leaving 11 bases between the germline ends. The CDR3 runs to 15 residues.

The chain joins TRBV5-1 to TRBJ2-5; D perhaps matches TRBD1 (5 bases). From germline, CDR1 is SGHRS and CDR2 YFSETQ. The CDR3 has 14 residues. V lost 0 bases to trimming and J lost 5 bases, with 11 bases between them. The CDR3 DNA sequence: TGCGCCAGCAGCTTGGTACCAGGGTCCGAGACCCAGTACTTC. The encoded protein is CASSLVPGSETQYF.